These T cell receptor delta chains were read from a single sample in a study of gamma-delta T cells after stem cell transplantation. TCRdb re-analyzed the RT-PCR reads via CATT. Of about 11,000 delta-chain clones in the sample, approximately 38% were seen once. Sequencing input: gamma-delta T cells. The receptors originated from a human donor. It is not recorded whose cells these are; they may come from a transplant donor. CDR3s leave out the opening cysteine and the closing phenylalanine or tryptophan. A D gene is named only where the DNA matches it firmly.

j_call v_call d_call cdr3_aa
TRDJ1 TRDV1 NA ALGEPVTFLLTGGLYTDKLI
TRDJ1 TRDV1 TRDD3 ALGESKANYVSIVEGIQRDKLI
TRDJ3 TRDV2 TRDD3 ACDTAWGIESSWDTRQMF
TRDJ1 TRDV1 NA ALGEWGSIPHTDKLI
TRDJ4 TRDV1 TRDD3 ALGNTGDYWGITRTLI
TRDJ3 TRDV2 TRDD3 ACDTVLGEISLDTRQMF
TRDJ1 TRDV2 NA ACDTSKTRTYTDKLI
TRDJ2 TRDV2 NA ACDGMGGYTAQLF
TRDJ2 TRDV3 TRDD3 ASRSGGYVLGQLF
TRDJ1 TRDV1 TRDD3 ALGERPHWGMFPGDKLI
TRDJ1 TRDV1 TRDD3 ALGDPLTPTGGLGGNDKLI
TRDJ1 TRDV1 TRDD3 ALGESNQLGERDHTDKLI
TRDJ3 TRDV2 NA ACDTWGPKSSWDTRQMF
TRDJ1 TRDV1 TRDD3 ALGKGMVPGGYGSSDKLI
TRDJ1 TRDV1 NA ALGELGTTLEGYTDKLI
TRDJ1 TRDV3 NA APNFPTRPDEIQYTDKLI
TRDJ1 TRDV1 NA ALGEKGLLDTRTDKLI